A selection of T cell receptor beta chains follows, all from one sample in a study of cytomegalovirus exposure and HLA in healthy donors. Sequencing used immunoSEQ multiplex PCR; TCRdb keeps in-frame clones, though not all of them. Of more than 85,000 clones listed, almost 75% are singletons. Sequencing was done on a sample of PBMCs. These receptors were obtained from a man aged 40-50 years in good health and CMV-seronegative. CDR3s include the opening cysteine and the closing phenylalanine or tryptophan. A D gene is named only where the DNA matches it firmly. Clone sizes are given selectively: once, few, many, or a class where the clone is expanded.

TRBV7-2	few	14	-	TRBJ2-5	CASSFDRYQETQYF	TGTGCCAGCAGCTTCGACAGGTACCAAGAGACCCAGTACTTC
TRBV5-6	few	15	-	TRBJ2-5	CASSLGPRQGQTQYF	TGTGCCAGCAGCTTAGGTCCCCGCCAGGGGCAGACCCAGTACTTC
TRBV5-1	-	17	-	TRBJ1-1	CASSPVVRLGEGTEAFF	TGCGCCAGCAGCCCCGTTGTCCGTCTTGGGGAGGGCACTGAAGCTTTCTTT
TRBV30	-	16	-	TRBJ2-7	CAWSVDGLDTRYEQYF	TGTGCCTGGAGTGTAGATGGACTCGACACCCGGTACGAGCAGTACTTC
TRBV7-6	few	14	-	TRBJ1-1	CASSLGGGGFEAFF	TGTGCCAGCAGCTTAGGAGGAGGCGGGTTCGAAGCTTTCTTT
TRBV19	-	17	TRBD1	TRBJ2-7	CASSQAHGTVIPYEQYF	TGTGCCAGTAGTCAGGCCCATGGGACAGTCATTCCCTACGAGCAGTACTTC
TRBV7-2	-	14	TRBD1	TRBJ2-7	CASSLGTGIYEQYF	TGTGCCAGCAGCTTAGGGACAGGGATCTACGAGCAGTACTTC
TRBV29-1	-	11	-	TRBJ1-1	CSVVGQWVSFF	TGCAGCGTTGTAGGACAGTGGGTATCTTTCTTT
TRBV2	-	14	TRBD1	TRBJ2-2	CASHRGQDTGELFF	TGTGCCAGCCACAGGGGGCAGGACACCGGGGAGCTGTTTTTT
TRBV4-1	-	16	-	TRBJ1-3	CASSQVYPLAGNTIYF	TGCGCCAGCAGCCAAGTATATCCTCTAGCCGGAAACACCATATATTTT
TRBV6-5	-	15	-	TRBJ2-2	CASSHVTGFTGELFF	TGTGCCAGCAGTCACGTTACAGGGTTCACCGGGGAGCTGTTTTTT
TRBV11-1	-	12	-	TRBJ1-6	CASSSLKSPLHF	TGTGCCAGCAGCTCCCTTAAATCACCCCTCCACTTT
TRBV11-2	once	12	-	TRBJ1-1	CASSPYGTEAFF	TGTGCCAGCAGCCCGTACGGGACTGAAGCTTTCTTT
TRBV29-1	-	14	TRBD2	TRBJ2-1	CSVVRDYSYNEQFF	TGCAGCGTCGTCCGGGACTACTCCTACAATGAGCAGTTCTTC
TRBV29-1	-	14	-	TRBJ1-2	CSVEPDRAHYGYTF	TGCAGCGTTGAGCCGGACAGAGCCCACTATGGCTACACCTTC
TRBV28	few	16	-	TRBJ1-2	CASSFTGGRNSYGYTF	TGTGCCAGCAGTTTCACTGGGGGCCGGAACTCGTATGGCTACACCTTC
TRBV9	few	15	TRBD2	TRBJ2-3	CASSFSSGGTDTQYF	TGTGCCAGCAGCTTCTCTAGCGGGGGAACAGATACGCAGTATTTT
TRBV19	-	14	-	TRBJ1-5	CASSIPGERQPQHF	TGTGCCAGTAGTATTCCGGGTGAGCGTCAGCCCCAGCATTTT
TRBV4-3	-	17	TRBD2	TRBJ2-1	CASSQDLAALDYNEQFF	TGCGCCAGCAGCCAAGATCTAGCGGCGTTAGACTACAATGAGCAGTTCTTC
TRBV11-2	-	13	TRBD1	TRBJ1-1	CASSLARGQGAFF	TGTGCCAGCAGCTTAGCCAGGGGGCAGGGAGCTTTCTTT
TRBV10-3	many	16	TRBD1	TRBJ1-3	CATNRDSKPGGNTIYF	TGTGCCACGAACCGGGACAGTAAACCGGGTGGAAACACCATATATTTT
TRBV5-1	-	15	-	TRBJ2-1	CASSLKEGPYNEQFF	TGCGCCAGCAGCTTGAAGGAGGGACCCTACAATGAGCAGTTCTTC
TRBV18	-	12	TRBD1	TRBJ1-1	CASSPGTGLAFF	TGTGCCAGCTCACCTGGGACAGGCTTGGCTTTCTTT
TRBV6-1	-	11	TRBD1	TRBJ2-1	CASSPDRGQFF	TGTGCCAGCAGCCCGGACAGGGGTCAGTTCTTC
TRBV10-1	-	14	TRBD2	TRBJ2-1	CASAGDSLRNEQFF	TGCGCCAGCGCGGGGGATAGTTTGCGAAATGAGCAGTTCTTC
TRBV7-7	-	15	TRBD2	TRBJ2-1	CASSSGTSGYNEQFF	TGTGCTAGCAGCAGCGGGACTAGCGGGTACAATGAGCAGTTCTTC
TRBV5-1	-	15	-	TRBJ1-1	CASSLDGTLNTEAFF	TGCGCCAGCAGCTTGGATGGGACACTGAACACTGAAGCTTTCTTT
TRBV2	-	14	TRBD1	TRBJ1-3	CASSEVQGGNTIYF	TGTGCCAGCAGTGAAGTACAGGGGGGAAACACCATATATTTT
TRBV7-2	-	16	TRBD2	TRBJ2-1	CASSLEVRGAYNEQFF	TGTGCCAGCAGCTTAGAGGTGCGGGGGGCCTACAATGAGCAGTTCTTC
TRBV19	-	14	TRBD2	TRBJ2-1	CASRLAGKGNEQFF	TGTGCCAGTAGACTAGCGGGGAAGGGCAATGAGCAGTTCTTC
TRBV11-1	-	16	TRBD1	TRBJ2-2	CASSLQGAIGTGELFF	TGTGCCAGCAGCCTACAGGGGGCAATTGGCACCGGGGAGCTGTTTTTT
TRBV7-8	once	17	TRBD1	TRBJ2-7	CASSLGSGTGRNYEQYF	TGTGCCAGCAGCTTAGGCAGCGGGACAGGGCGCAACTACGAGCAGTACTTC
TRBV6-6	-	14	TRBD1	TRBJ1-4	CASNPGQAEEKLFF	TGTGCCAGCAACCCGGGACAGGCGGAAGAAAAACTGTTTTTT
TRBV6-7	-	16	-	TRBJ2-2	CASSYQGRKDTGELFF	TGTGCCAGCAGTTATCAGGGGCGCAAGGACACCGGGGAGCTGTTTTTT
TRBV27	-	18	-	TRBJ2-6	CASTMRLNMVAGANVLTF	TGTGCCAGCACAATGCGGCTAAATATGGTGGCTGGGGCCAACGTCCTGACTTTC
TRBV6-1	-	13	-	TRBJ2-1	CASSAHTNNEQFF	TGTGCCAGCAGTGCCCACACCAACAATGAGCAGTTCTTC
TRBV7-2	-	14	-	TRBJ1-4	CASSPDSLNEKLFF	TGTGCCAGCAGCCCTGACAGCCTTAATGAAAAACTGTTTTTT
TRBV11-3	-	15	TRBD2	TRBJ2-3	CASSWTSGGAGTQYF	TGTGCCAGCAGCTGGACTAGCGGGGGGGCCGGTACGCAGTATTTT
TRBV7-9	-	14	TRBD1	TRBJ1-2	CASSSTGAVYGYTF	TGTGCCAGCAGCTCTACAGGGGCCGTCTATGGCTACACCTTC
TRBV4-1	-	17	TRBD2	TRBJ2-3	CASSQDSGAGGLGTQYF	TGCGCCAGCAGCCAAGATTCTGGGGCGGGGGGGTTAGGTACGCAGTATTTT
TRBV29-1	-	15	-	TRBJ2-1	CSVYPRAGNYNEQFF	TGCAGCGTCTACCCAAGGGCGGGGAACTACAATGAGCAGTTCTTC
TRBV30	-	15	TRBD1	TRBJ1-5	CAWKGATGPQQPQHF	TGTGCCTGGAAGGGGGCGACAGGGCCCCAACAGCCCCAGCATTTT